This T cell receptor beta chain was sequenced for a study of blood T cell repertoires in COVID-19 (TCRdb year 2020). Broadly, across the study: The collaborator samples originated in the United States, Italy and Spain and spanned the acute and convalescent phases of COVID-19. Sample metadata almost always included a de-identified subject ID, COVID-19 status, age in years and sex. The repertoires were released in a freely available public database meant as a resource for research on the immune response to SARS-CoV-2. Where available, HLA class I and class II types were taken from metadata supplied by the sample provider and were not determined by assay-based typing. The material from the prospective study consisted of cDNA or gDNA derived from T cells, B-cell-depleted T cells, or PBMCs. The dataset comprised deeply sampled blood TCRbeta repertoires from subjects exposed to, actively infected with, or recovered from COVID-19. The samples were drawn from the first 160 participants of the ongoing ImmuneRACE study and from 1,200 or so subjects provided by 6 global collaborators. What the research found in general, with its limitations: How much clinical and demographic metadata was included differed by source and by participant, and the metadata was provided uncurated.

As concerns this clone: Its antigen is not yet known. No much larger clone exists at a distance of one base, and base qualities are not known.

Spanning cysteine to phenylalanine, the CDR3 consists of 13 amino acids. Only the CDR3 part of the read is kept: 39 bases, read in frame from the first base. Taken from the germline V gene, the CDR1 and CDR2 loops are KGHDR and SFDVKD. V and J are truncated by 2 bases and 5 bases respectively, leaving an intervening sequence of 8 bases. Whole blood was collected in K2EDTA tubes by collaborating institutions according to the institutions' own protocols. For TCRbeta analysis, collaborators shipped samples in one of three forms: frozen whole blood, isolated PBMCs, or DNA extracted from either of those sample types. TCRbeta CDR3 regions were amplified from genomic DNA using the immunoSEQ Assay, a bias-controlled multiplex PCR. Regarding the original processing steps: The number of nucleated cells in each sample was estimated by amplification of reference gene primers within the assay. Sequence reads were collapsed and filtered to measure the absolute abundance of every unique TCRbeta CDR3 rearrangement. For each sample, productive Simpson clonality was calculated as the square root of Simpson's diversity index over productive rearrangements. TCRdb holds this immuneACCESS table with in-frame rearrangements only. Some clones are missing; in checked studies, unresolved V genes explain under half, and the rest has no known cause. D and trimming come from the DNA, and the V and J calls and clone size come from that table. The sample has 80,000 to 100,000 clones on record, 82% of them singletons. The ten largest clones represent approximately 10% of the sample.

Sequenced: peripheral blood. The TCR was taken from an older man with active or convalescent COVID-19. The sequence is built from TRBV24-1 and TRBJ1-2; D gene: possibly TRBD1, on 6 matching bases. The CDR3 has the sequence CATSDYQGYGYTF. In nucleotides, the sequence is TGTGCCACCAGTGATTATCAGGGGTATGGCTACACCTTC.